This TCR beta chain was retrieved from a study of cytomegalovirus exposure and HLA in healthy donors. The study's findings and limits: The study reported that TCR beta sequences accurately predicted HLA-A and HLA-B alleles in most subjects. Per published reports, the classifier diagnosed cytomegalovirus status with high specificity and sensitivity.

This CDR3 spans 15 amino acids. Germline V gene data show CDR1 as MNHNS and CDR2 as SASEGT. The PCR ran on 60 Vbeta and 13 Jbeta primers. Clones were read by immunoSEQ multiplex PCR, and TCRdb kept only the in-frame ones, dropping some. The sample has 150,000 to 200,000 clones, over 65% seen once. Concerning this clone itself: The antigen is not known.

The sample comprised PBMCs. The origin of this receptor is a woman in her thirties or forties in good health and CMV-seronegative. The chain uses TRBV6-1 and TRBJ2-5, with 7 positions matching TRBD2. The J call could be wrong; TRBJ2-7 is a better fit for the DNA end. CDR3 nucleotides: TGTGCCAGCAGTGAAGTATTAGCGGGTTACTACGAGCAGTACTTC. This sequence encodes CASSEVLAGYYEQYF.